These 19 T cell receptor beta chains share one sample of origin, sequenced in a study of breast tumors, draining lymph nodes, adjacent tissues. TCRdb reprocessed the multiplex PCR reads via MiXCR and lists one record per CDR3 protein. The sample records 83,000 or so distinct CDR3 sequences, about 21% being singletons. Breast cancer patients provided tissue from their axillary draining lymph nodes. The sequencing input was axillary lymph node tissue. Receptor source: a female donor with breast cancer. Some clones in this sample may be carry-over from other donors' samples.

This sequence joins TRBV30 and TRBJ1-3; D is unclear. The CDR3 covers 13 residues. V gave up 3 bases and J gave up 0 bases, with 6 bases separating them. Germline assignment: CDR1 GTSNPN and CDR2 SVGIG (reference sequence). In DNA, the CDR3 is TGTGCCTGGAGCCCAAGCTCTGGAAACACCATATATTTT. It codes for CAWSPSSGNTIYF.

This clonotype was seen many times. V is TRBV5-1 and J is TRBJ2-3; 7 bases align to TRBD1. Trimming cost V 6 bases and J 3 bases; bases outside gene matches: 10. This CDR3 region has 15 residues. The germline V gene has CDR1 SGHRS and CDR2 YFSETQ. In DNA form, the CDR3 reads TGCGCCAGCACAGGGGGACAGTGGAGAACAGATACGCAGTATTTT. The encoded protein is CASTGGQWRTDTQYF.

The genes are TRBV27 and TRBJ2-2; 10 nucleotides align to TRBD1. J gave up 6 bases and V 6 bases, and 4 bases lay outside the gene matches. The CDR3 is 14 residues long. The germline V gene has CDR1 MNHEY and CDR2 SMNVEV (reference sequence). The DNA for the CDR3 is TGTGCCAGCAGCTTGGGGACAGGGGCCGGGGAGCTGTTTTTT. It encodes CASSLGTGAGELFF.

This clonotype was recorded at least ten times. Here the CDR3 DNA reads TGTGCCAGCAGCCAGACAGGGGAATCACCCCTCCACTTT. Amino acids: CASSQTGESPLHF. This chain uses TRBV7-9 with TRBJ1-6, with TRBD1 identical over 8 bases. The germline V gene encodes CDR1 SEHNR and CDR2 FQNEAQ (reference sequence). The CDR3 covers 13 residues. V lost 5 bases, J lost 10 bases, and 4 bases stayed unmatched.

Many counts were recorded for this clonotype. CDR3 protein: CAISAAGEANEQFF. The CDR3 region has the DNA TGTGCCATCAGTGCAGCGGGAGAGGCCAATGAGCAGTTCTTC. The rearrangement joins TRBV10-3 to TRBJ2-1; 8 bases align to TRBD2. The CDR3 sequence is 14 residues long. With 4 bases clipped from V and 6 bases from J, the junction kept 5 bases outside the gene matches. Looked up from germline, CDR1 is ENHRY and CDR2 is SYGVKD.

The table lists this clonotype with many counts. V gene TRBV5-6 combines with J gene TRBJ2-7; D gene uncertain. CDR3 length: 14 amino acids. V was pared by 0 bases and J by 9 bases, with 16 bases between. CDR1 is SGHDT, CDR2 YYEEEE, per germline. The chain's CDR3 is CASSLAWPPQRQYF. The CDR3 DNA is TGTGCCAGCAGCTTGGCCTGGCCCCCCCAGCGGCAGTACTTC.

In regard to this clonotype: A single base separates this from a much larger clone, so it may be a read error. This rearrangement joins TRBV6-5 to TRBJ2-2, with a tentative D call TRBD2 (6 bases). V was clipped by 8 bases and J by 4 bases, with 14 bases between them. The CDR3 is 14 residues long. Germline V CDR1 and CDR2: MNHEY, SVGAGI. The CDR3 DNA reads TGTGCCAGCGGGCGCCTCGGGGGCACCGGGGAGCTGTTTTTT. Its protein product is CASGRLGGTGELFF.

The CDR3 bases are TGTGCCAGCAGCGGGACAGGGTTGGAAGAGACCCAGTACTTC. The encoded protein is CASSGTGLEETQYF. The gene calls are TRBV5-4 and TRBJ2-5; 9 bases match TRBD1. V dropped 4 bases and J dropped 3; count of bases not matched to a gene: 4. Per germline, CDR1 SGHNT and CDR2 YYREEE (reference sequence). This CDR3 has 14 residues.

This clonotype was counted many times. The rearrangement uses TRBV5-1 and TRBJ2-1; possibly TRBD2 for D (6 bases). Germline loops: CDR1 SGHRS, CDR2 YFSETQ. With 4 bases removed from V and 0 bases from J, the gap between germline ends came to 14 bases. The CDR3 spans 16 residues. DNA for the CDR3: TGCGCCAGCAGCGCGGGACTCGTCCCCTCCTACAATGAGCAGTTCTTC. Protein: CASSAGLVPSYNEQFF.

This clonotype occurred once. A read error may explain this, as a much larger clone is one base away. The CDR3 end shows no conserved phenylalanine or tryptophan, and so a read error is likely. The CDR3 sequence is CASGDNYGYTL. The CDR3 DNA reads as TGTGCCAGTGGGGACAACTATGGCTACACCCTC. This chain links TRBV11-3 with TRBJ1-2, with D perhaps TRBD1 (5 bases). Between the trimmed V and J ends, which lost 9 bases and 2 bases, there was a span of 7 bases. This CDR3 is 11 amino acids long. Looked up from germline, CDR1 is SGHNT and CDR2 is YENEEA.

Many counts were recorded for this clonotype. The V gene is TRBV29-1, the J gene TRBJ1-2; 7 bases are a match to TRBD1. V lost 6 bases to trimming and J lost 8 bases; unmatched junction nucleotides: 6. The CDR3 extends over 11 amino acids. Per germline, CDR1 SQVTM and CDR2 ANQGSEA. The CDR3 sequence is CSVWDRRGYTF. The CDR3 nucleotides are TGCAGCGTATGGGACAGAAGAGGCTACACCTTC.

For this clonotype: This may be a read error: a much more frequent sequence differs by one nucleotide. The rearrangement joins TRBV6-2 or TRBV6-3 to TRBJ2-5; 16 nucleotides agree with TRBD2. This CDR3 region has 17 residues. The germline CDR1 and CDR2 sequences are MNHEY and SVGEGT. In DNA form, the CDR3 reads TGTGCCAGCAGGAATGTGGGACTAGCGGGGGGGAAAGAGACCCAGTGCTTC. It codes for CASRNVGLAGGKETQCF.

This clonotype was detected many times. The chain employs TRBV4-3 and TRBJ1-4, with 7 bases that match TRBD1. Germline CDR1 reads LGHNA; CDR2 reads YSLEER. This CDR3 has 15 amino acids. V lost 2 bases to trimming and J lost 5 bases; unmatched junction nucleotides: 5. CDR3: CASSQRTGGNEKLFF. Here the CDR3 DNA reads TGCGCCAGCAGCCAACGGACAGGAGGGAATGAAAAACTGTTTTTT.

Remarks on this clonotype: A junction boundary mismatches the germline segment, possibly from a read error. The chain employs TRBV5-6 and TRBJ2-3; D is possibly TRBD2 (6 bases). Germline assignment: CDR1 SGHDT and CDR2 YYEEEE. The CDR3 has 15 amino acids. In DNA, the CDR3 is TGTGCCAGCAGCTTGATCGGGGAGGAGGCAGATGCGCAGTATTTT. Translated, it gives CASSLIGEEADAQYF.

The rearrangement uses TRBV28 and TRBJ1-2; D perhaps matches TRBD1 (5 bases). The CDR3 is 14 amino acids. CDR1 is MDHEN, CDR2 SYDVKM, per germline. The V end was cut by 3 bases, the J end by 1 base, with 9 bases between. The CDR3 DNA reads TGTGCCAGCAGTTTGGACACCGATAACTATGGCTACACCTTC. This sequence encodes CASSLDTDNYGYTF.

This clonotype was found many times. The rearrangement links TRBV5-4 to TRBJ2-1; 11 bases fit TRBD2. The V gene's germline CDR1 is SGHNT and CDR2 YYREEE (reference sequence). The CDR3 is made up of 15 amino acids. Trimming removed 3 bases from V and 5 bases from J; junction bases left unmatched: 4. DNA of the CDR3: TGTGCCAGCAGCTCCAGACTAGCGGGGAACAATGAGCAGTTCTTC. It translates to CASSSRLAGNNEQFF.

CDR3 sequence (DNA): TGTGCCAGCAGGCTTTCCGGGGGTGACTATGGCTACACCTTC. Translation gives CASRLSGGDYGYTF. This sequence joins TRBV28 and TRBJ1-2; tentative D call: TRBD1 (5 bases). V was clipped by 6 bases and J by 3 bases, with 14 bases between them. This CDR3 has 14 residues. Germline assignment: CDR1 MDHEN and CDR2 SYDVKM.

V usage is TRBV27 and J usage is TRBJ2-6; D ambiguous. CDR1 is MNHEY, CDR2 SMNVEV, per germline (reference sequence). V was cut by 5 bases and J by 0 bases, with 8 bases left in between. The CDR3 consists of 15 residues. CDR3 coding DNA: TGTGCCAGCAGTCACCCCCGCTCTGGGGCCAACGTCCTGACTTTC. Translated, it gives CASSHPRSGANVLTF.

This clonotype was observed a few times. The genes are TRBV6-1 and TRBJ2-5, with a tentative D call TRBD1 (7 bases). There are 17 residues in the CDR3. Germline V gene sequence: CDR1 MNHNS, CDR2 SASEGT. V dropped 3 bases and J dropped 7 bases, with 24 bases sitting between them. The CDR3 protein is CASSDQRYRGGAGTQYF. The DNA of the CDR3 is TGTGCCAGCAGTGATCAGCGCTACAGGGGCGGGGCAGGGACCCAGTACTTC.